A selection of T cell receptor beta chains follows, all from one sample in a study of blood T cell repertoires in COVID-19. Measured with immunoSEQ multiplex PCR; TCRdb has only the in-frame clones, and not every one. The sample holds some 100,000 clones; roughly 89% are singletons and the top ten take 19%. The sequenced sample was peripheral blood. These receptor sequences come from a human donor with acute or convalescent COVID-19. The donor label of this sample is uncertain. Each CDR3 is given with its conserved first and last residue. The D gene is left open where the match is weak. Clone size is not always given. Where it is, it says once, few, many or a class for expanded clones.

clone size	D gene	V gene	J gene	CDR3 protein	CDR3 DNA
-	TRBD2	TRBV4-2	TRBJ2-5	CASSQDIGLAGDQETQYF	TGTGCCAGCAGCCAAGATATAGGGCTAGCGGGGGACCAAGAGACCCAGTACTTC
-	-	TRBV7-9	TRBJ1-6	CASSLGGGTNSPLHF	TGTGCCAGCAGCTTAGGGGGGGGGACCAATTCACCCCTCCACTTT
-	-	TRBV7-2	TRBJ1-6	CASSYSNSPLHF	TGTGCCAGCAGCTACAGTAATTCACCCCTCCACTTT
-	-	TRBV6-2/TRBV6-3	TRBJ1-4	CASSYRSEKLFF	TGTGCCAGCAGTTATCGGAGTGAAAAACTGTTTTTT
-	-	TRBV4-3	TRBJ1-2	CASSQDPGGAYGYTF	TGCGCCAGCAGCCAAGATCCCGGAGGGGCTTATGGCTACACCTTC
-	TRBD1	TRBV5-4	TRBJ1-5	CASSFRDRGGNQPQHF	TGTGCCAGCAGCTTTAGGGACAGGGGCGGCAATCAGCCCCAGCATTTT
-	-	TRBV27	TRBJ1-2	CASSLFGKESGGYTF	TGTGCCAGCAGTTTATTCGGCAAGGAGAGTGGTGGCTACACCTTC
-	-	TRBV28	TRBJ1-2	CASTLSRGNGYTF	TGTGCCAGCACCCTTTCACGGGGGAATGGCTACACCTTC
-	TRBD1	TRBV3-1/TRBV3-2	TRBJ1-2	CASSEQGPYGYTF	TGTGCCAGCAGCGAACAGGGGCCCTATGGCTACACCTTC
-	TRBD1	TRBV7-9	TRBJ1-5	CASSLGTGARHQPQHF	TGTGCCAGCAGCTTAGGTACAGGGGCCCGTCATCAGCCCCAGCATTTT
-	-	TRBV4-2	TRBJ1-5	CASSQEQAYSNQPQHF	TGTGCCAGCAGCCAAGAACAGGCATATAGCAATCAGCCCCAGCATTTT
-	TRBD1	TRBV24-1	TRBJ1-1	CATSDLPQGQGKPDEAFF	TGTGCCACCAGTGATTTGCCCCAAGGACAGGGGAAACCCGATGAAGCTTTCTTT
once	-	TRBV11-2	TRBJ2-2	CASSLEAALNTGELFF	TGTGCCAGCAGCTTAGAAGCTGCCCTGAACACCGGGGAGCTGTTTTTT
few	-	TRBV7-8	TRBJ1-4	CASSLVLSTNEKLFF	TGTGCCAGCAGCTTAGTTTTATCAACTAATGAAAAACTGTTTTTT
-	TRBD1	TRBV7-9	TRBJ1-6	CASSPYRGLYNSPLHF	TGTGCCAGCAGCCCCTACAGGGGGCTCTATAATTCACCCCTCCACTTT
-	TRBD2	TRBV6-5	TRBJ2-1	CASRAGTRDNEQFF	TGTGCCAGCAGGGCCGGGACTAGGGACAATGAGCAGTTCTTC
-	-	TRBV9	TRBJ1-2	CASSVDSSGYGYTF	TGTGCCAGCAGCGTAGACTCGAGTGGTTATGGCTACACCTTC
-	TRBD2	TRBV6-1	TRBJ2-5	CASSEGGTRSTETQYF	TGTGCCAGCAGTGAAGGGGGGACTAGGTCTACAGAGACCCAGTACTTC
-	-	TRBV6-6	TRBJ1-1	CASVFGENTEAFF	TGTGCCAGCGTCTTCGGGGAGAACACTGAAGCTTTCTTT
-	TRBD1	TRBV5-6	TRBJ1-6	CASSLGDRGGSPLHF	TGTGCCAGCAGCTTGGGGGACAGGGGTGGGTCACCCCTCCACTTT
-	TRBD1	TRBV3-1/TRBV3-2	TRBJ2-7	CASSLMATGGYEQYF	TGTGCCAGCAGCCTAATGGCGACAGGGGGCTACGAGCAGTACTTC
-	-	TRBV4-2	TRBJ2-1	CASSQESASSSYNEQFF	TGTGCCAGCAGCCAAGAATCCGCTAGCAGCTCCTACAATGAGCAGTTCTTC
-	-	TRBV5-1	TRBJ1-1	CASSLVGLAMNTEAFF	TGCGCCAGCAGCTTGGTAGGACTGGCCATGAACACTGAAGCTTTCTTT